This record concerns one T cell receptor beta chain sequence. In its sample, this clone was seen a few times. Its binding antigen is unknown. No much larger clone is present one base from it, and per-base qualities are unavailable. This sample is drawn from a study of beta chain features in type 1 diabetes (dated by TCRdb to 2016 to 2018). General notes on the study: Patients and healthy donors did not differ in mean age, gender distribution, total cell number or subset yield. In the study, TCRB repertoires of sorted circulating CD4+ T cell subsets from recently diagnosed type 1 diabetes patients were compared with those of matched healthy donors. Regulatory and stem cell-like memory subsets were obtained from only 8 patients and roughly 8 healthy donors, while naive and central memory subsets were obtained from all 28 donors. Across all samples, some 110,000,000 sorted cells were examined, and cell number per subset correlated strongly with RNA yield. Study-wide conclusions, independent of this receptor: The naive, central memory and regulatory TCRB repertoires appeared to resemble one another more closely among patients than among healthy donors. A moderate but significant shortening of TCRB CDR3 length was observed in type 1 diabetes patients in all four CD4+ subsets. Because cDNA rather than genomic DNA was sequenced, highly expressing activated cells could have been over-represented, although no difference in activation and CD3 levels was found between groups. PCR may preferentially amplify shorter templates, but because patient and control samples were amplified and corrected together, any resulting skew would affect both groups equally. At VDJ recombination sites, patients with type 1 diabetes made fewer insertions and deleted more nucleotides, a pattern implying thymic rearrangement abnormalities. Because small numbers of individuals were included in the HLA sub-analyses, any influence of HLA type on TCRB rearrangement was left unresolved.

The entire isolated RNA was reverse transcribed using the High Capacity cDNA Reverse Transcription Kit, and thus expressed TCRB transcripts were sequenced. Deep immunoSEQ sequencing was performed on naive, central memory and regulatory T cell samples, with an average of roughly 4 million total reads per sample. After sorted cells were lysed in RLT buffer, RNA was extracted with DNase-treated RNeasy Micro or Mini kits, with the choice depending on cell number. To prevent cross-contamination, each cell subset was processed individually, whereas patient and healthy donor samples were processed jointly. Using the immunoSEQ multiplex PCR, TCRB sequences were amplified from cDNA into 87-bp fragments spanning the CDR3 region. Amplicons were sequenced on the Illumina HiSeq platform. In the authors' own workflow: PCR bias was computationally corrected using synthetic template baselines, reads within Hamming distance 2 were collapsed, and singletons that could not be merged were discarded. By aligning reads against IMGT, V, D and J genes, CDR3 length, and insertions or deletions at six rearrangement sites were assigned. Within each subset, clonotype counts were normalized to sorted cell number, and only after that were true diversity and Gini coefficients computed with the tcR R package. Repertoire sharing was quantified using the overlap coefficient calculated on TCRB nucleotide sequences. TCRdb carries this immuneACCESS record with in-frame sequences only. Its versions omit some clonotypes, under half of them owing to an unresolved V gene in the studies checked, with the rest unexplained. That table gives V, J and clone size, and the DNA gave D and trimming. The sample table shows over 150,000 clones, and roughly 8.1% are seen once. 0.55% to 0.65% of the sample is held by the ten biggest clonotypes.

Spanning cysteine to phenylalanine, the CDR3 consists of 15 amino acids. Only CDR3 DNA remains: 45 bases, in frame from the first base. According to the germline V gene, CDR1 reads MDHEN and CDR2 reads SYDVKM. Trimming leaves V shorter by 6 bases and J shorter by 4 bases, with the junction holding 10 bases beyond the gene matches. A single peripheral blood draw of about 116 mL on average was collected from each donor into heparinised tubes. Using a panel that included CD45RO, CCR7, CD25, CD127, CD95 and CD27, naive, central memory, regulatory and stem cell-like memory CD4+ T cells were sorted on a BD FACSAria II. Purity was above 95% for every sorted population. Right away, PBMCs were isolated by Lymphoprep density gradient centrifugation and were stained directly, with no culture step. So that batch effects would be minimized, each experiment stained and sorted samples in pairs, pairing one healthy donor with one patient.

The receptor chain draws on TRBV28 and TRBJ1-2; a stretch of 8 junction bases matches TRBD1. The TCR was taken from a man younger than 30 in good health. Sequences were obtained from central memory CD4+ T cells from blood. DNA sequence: TGTGCCAGCAGCCCGTCGCGACAGGGGACCTATGGCTACACCTTC. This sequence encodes CASSPSRQGTYGYTF.